This TCR beta chain was obtained from a study of T-cell reconstitution after alpha-beta-depleted transplantation in children. This clonotype showed up just a few times. Using unique molecular identifiers, the investigators prepared the TCRbeta library. TCRdb fed the PCR reads into MiXCR, producing one record per CDR3 protein. The sample has hundreds of thousands of distinct CDR3 sequences, around 13% seen once. Germline V gene lookup returns CDR1 SGHAT and CDR2 FQNNGV. The ends were cut back, 3 bases at V and 4 bases at J, with 8 bases in the middle. CDR3 length: 13 residues. This sequence joins TRBV11-2 and TRBJ2-3; D not certain. The sample here was PBMCs, mostly from graft donor cells, taken 360 days after TCRalphabeta/CD19-depleted stem cell transplant. This sequence originates from a male patient between 5 and 17 years old who had a stem cell transplant for acute myeloid leukemia, so the T cells may come from the graft donor. CDR3 nucleotides: TGTGCCAGCAGCTTGGAGCTACCAGATACGCAGTATTTT. Its translation: CASSLELPDTQYF.